This TCR beta chain was profiled in a study of OX40 agonist ivuxolimab in advanced cancers. About the study: Subjects had a mean age of around 60 years, with a range of about 23 to 79; approximately 83% were male.

Assay: immunoSEQ multiplex PCR; the TCRdb copy retains only in-frame clones and omits some. The sample holds around 50,000 clones, roughly 90% seen once. Broader study findings: Within 6 weeks, CD4+ and CD8+ blood T cells expanded clonally at 0.1 to 3.0 mg/kg.

Trimming took 1 base from V and 3 from J, leaving 9 bases between them. The CDR3 extends over 13 amino acids. Germline V gene data show CDR1 as SQVTM and CDR2 as ANQGSEA. Patients had blood sampled at baseline and again on cycle 4 day 1 and cycle 7 day 1. Points on this clone: Its antigen is as yet unknown.

The chain couples TRBV29-1 to TRBJ2-5, with D possibly matching TRBD2 (5 bases). This receptor was taken from an adult with an advanced solid tumor such as melanoma, head and neck, liver or kidney cancer. The specimen comprised CD4+ or CD8+ T cells sorted from blood, sampled in a trial of the OX40 agonist ivuxolimab. CDR3 coding DNA: TGCAGCGTTGAAGGCCCGGGGAAAGAGACCCAGTACTTC. Protein: CSVEGPGKETQYF.